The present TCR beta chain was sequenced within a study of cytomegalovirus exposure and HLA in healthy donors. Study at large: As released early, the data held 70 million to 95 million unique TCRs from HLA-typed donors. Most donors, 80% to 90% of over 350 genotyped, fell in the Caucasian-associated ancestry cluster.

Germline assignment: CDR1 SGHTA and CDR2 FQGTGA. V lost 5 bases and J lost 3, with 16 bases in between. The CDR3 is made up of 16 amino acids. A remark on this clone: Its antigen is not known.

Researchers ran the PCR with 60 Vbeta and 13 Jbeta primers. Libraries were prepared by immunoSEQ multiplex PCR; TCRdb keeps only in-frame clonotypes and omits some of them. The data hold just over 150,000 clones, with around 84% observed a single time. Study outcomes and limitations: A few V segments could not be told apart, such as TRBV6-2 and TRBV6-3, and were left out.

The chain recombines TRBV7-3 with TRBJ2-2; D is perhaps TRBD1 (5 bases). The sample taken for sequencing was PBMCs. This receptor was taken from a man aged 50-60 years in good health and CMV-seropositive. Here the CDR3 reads CASSRTSNLDTGELFF. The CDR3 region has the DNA TGTGCCAGCAGCCGGACATCGAACTTGGACACCGGGGAGCTGTTTTTT.